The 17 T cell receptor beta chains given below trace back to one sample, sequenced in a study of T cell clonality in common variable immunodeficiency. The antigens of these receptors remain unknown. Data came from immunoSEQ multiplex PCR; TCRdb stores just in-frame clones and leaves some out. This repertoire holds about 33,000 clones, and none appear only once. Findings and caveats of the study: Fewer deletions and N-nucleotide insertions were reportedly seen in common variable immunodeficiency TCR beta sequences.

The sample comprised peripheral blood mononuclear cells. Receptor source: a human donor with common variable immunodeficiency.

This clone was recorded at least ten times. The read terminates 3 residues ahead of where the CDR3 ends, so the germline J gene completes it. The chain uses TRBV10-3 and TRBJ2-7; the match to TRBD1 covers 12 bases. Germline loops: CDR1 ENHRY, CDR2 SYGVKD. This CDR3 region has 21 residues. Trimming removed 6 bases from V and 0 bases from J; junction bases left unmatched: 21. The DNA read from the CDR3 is TGTGCCATCAGCGAACCGGGACAGGGGGCGCTGGCCCCAACTCTCTCCTACGAG. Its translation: CAISEPGQGALAPTLSYE. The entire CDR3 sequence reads CAISEPGQGALAPTLSYEQYF.

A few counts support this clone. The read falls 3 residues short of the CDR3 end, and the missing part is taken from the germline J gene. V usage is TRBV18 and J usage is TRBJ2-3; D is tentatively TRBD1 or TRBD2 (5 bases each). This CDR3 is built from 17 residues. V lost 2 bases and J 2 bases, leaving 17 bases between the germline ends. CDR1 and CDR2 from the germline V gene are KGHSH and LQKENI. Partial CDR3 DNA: TGTGCCAGCTCACCAGCCTCGAGGCGAGGGGACACAGATACG. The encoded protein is CASSPASRRGDTDT. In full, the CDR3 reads CASSPASRRGDTDTQYF. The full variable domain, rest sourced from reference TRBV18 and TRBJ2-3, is NAGVMQNPRHLVRRRGQEARLRCSPMKGHSHVYWYRQLPEEGLKFMVYLQKENIIDESGMPKERFSAEFPKEGPSILRIQQVVRGDSAAYFCASSPASRRGDTDTQYFGPGTRLTVL.

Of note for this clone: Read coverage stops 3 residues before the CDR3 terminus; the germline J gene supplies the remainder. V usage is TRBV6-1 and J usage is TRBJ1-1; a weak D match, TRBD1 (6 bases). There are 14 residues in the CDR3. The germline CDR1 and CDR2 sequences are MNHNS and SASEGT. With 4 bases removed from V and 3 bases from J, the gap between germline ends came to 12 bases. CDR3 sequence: CASSVRGFDTEAFF. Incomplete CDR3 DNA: TGTGCCAGCAGTGTCAGGGGTTTTGACACTGAA.

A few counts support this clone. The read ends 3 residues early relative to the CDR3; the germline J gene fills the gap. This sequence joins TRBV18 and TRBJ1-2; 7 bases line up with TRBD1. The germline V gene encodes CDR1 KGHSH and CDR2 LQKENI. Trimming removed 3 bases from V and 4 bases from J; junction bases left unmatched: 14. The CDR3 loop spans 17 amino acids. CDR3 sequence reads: CASSPAVGERGLYGYTF. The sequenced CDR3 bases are TGTGCCAGCTCACCTGCGGTGGGGGAAAGGGGGCTCTATGGC.

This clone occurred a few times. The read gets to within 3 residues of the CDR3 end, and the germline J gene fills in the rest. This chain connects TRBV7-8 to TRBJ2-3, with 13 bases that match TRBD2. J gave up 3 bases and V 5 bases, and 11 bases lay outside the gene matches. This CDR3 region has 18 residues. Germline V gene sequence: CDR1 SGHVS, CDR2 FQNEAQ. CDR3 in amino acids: CASSGMTGLAGQTDTQYF. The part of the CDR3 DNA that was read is TGTGCCAGCAGCGGAATGACGGGACTAGCGGGGCAAACAGATACG.

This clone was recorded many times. The CDR3 here is CASRAYVVDTGELFF. The sequenced part of the CDR3 DNA is TGTGCCAGCCGTGCCTATGTCGTGGACACCGGGGAG. The rearrangement uses TRBV6-1 and TRBJ2-2; D is unclear. The read falls 3 residues short of the CDR3 end, and the missing part is taken from the germline J gene. This CDR3 has 15 residues. Trimming shortened V by 8 bases and J by 3 bases, and 16 bases separated the two germline ends. CDR1 and CDR2 from the germline V gene are MNHNS and SASEGT.

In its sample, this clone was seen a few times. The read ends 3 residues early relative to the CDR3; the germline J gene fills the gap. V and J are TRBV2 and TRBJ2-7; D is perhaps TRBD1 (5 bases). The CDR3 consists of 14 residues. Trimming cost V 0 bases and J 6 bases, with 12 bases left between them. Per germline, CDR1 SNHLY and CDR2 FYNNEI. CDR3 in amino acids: CASSEAGRVGEQYF. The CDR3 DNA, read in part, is TGTGCCAGCAGTGAAGCTGGCAGGGTGGGCGAG.

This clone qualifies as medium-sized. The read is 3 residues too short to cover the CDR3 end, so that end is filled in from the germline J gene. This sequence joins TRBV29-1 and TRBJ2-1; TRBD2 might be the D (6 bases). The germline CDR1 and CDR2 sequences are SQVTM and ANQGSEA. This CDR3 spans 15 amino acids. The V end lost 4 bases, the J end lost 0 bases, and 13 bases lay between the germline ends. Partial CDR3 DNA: TGCAGCGTTGCCGGGGGACTGAGCTCCTACAATGAG. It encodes CSVAGGLSSYNE. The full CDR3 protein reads CSVAGGLSSYNEQFF.

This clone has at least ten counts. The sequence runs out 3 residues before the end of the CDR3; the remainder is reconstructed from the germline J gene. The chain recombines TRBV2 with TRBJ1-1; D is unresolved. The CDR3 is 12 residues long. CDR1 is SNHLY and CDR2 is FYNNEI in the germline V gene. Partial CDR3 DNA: TGTGCCAGCAGTTCACCAAAGCTTGGA. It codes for CASSSPKLG. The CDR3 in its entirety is CASSSPKLGAFF.

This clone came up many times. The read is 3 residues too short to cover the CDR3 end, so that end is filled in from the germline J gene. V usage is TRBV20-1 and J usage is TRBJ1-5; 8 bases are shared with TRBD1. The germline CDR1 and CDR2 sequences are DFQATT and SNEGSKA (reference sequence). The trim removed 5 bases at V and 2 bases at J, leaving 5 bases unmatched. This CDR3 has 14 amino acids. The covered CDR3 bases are TGCAGTGCTGGACAGGGCGGAGGCAATCAGCCC. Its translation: CSAGQGGGNQP. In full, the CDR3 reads CSAGQGGGNQPQHF.

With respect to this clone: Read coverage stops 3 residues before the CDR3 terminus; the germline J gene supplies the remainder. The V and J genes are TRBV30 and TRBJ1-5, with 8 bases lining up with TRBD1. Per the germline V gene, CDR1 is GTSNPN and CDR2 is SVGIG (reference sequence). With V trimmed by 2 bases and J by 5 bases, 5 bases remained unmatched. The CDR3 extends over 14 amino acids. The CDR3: CAWSITGGHQPQHF. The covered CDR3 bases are TGTGCCTGGAGTATCACAGGGGGGCATCAGCCC.

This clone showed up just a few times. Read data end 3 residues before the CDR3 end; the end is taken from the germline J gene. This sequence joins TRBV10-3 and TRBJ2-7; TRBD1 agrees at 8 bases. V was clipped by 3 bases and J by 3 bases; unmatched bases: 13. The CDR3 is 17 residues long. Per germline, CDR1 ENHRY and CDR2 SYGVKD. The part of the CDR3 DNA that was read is TGTGCCATCAGTGAATCACCGGACAGGGCACGGCTCTACGAG. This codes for CAISESPDRARLYE. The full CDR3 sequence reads CAISESPDRARLYEQYF.

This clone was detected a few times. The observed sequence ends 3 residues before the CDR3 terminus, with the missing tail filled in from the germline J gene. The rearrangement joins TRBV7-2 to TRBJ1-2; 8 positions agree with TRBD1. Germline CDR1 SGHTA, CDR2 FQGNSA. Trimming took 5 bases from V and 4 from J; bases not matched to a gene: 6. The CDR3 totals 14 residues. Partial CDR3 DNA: TGTGCCAGCAGCCCCGACAGGGGCCCCTATGGC. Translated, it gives CASSPDRGPYG. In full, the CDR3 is CASSPDRGPYGYTF. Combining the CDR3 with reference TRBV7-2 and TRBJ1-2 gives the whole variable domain GAGVSQSPSNKVTEKGKDVELRCDPISGHTALYWYRQSLGQGLEFLIYFQGNSAPDKSGLPSDRFSAERTGGSVSTLTIQRTQQEDSAVYLCASSPDRGPYGYTFGSGTRLTVV.

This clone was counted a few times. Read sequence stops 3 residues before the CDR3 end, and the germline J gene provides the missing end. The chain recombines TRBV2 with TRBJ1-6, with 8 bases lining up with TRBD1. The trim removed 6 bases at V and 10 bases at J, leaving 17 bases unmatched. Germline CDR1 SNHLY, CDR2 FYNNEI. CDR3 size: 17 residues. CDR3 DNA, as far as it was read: TGTGCCAGCAGAACGGGACAGGCGAGGGGAAAGAAGTCACCC. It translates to CASRTGQARGKKSP. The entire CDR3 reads CASRTGQARGKKSPLHF. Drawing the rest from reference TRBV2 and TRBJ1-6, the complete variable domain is EPEVTQTPSHQVTQMGQEVILRCVPISNHLYFYWYRQILGQKVEFLVSFYNNEISEKSEIFDDQFSVERPDGSNFTLKIRSTKLEDSAMYFCASRTGQARGKKSPLHFGNGTRLTVT.

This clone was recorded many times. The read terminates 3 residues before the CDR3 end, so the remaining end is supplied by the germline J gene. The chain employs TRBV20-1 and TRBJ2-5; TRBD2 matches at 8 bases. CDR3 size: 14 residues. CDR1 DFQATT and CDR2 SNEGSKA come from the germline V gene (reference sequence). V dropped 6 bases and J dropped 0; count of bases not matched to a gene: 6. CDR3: CSAPAGVYQETQYF. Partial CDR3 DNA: TGCAGTGCCCCAGCGGGGGTATACCAAGAGACC.

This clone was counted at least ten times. CDR3 DNA, as far as it was read: TGTGCCAGCAGCCCGGGACAGCCCACAGATACG. Amino acids: CASSPGQPTDT. The whole CDR3 sequence is CASSPGQPTDTQYF. The chain uses TRBV11-3 and TRBJ2-3; 7 bases map to TRBD1. Read coverage stops 3 residues before the CDR3 terminus; the germline J gene supplies the remainder. The CDR3 length is 14 residues. Losses at the gene ends were 5 bases for V and 2 bases for J; bases not matched to a gene: 4. Germline lookup yields CDR1 SGHNT and CDR2 YENEEA.

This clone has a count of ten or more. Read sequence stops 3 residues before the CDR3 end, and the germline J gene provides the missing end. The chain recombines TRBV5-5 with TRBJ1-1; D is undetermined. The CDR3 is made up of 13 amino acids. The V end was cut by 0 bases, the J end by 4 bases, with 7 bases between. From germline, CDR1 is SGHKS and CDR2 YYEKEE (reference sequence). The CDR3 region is CASSLATGTEAFF. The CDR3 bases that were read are TGTGCCAGCAGCTTGGCAACTGGCACTGAA.